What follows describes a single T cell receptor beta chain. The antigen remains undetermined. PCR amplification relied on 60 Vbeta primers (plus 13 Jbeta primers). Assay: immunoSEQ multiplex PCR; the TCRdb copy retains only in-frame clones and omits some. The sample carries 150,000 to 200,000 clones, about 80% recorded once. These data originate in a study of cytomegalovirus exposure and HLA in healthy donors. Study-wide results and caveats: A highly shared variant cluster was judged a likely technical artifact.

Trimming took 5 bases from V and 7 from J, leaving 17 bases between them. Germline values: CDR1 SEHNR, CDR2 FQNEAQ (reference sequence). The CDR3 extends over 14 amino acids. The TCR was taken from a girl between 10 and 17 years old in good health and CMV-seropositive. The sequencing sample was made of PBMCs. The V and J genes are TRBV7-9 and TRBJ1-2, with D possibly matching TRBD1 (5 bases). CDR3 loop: CASSPPGSPAGYTF. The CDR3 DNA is TGTGCCAGCAGCCCCCCAGGGTCCCCGGCTGGCTACACCTTC.